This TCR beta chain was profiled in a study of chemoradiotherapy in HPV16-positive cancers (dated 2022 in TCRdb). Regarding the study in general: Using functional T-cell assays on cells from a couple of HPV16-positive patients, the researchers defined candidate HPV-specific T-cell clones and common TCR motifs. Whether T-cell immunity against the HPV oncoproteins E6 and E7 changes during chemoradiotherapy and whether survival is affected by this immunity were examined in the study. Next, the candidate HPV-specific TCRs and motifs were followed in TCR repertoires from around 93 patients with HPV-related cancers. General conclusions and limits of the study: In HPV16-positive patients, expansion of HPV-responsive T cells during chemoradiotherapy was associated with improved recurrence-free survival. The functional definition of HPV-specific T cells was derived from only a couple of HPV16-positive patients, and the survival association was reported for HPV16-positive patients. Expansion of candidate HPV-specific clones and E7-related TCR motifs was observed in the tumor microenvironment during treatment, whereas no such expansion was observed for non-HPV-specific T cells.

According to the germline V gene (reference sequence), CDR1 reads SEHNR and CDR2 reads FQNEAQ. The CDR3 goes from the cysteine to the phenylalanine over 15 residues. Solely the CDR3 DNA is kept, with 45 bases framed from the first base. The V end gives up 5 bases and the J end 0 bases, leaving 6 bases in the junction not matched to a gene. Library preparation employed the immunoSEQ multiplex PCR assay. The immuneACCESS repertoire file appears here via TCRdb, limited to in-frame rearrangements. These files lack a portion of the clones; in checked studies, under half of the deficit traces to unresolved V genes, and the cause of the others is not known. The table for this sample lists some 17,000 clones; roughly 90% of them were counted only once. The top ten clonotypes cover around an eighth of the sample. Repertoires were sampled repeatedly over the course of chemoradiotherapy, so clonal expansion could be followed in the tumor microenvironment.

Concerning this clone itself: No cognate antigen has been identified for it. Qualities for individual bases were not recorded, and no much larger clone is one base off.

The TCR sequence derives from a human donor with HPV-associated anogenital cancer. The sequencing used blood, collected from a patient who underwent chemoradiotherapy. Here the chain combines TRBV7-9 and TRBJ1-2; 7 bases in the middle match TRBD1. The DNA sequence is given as TGTGCCAGCAGCCCGACAGGGAGGACTAACTATGGCTACACCTTC. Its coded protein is CASSPTGRTNYGYTF.